Listed below are T cell receptor beta chains from one sample, sequenced in a study of blood T cell repertoires in COVID-19. The repertoire was sequenced with immunoSEQ multiplex PCR; TCRdb's copy has only in-frame clones and lacks some. The sample yields about 180,000 clones, about 90% seen once. The material sequenced was peripheral blood. The source is a man aged 65 to 85 with active or convalescent COVID-19. Both conserved end residues are part of each CDR3. A D gene is named only where the DNA matches it firmly. A row's size may be missing; if present it is once, few, many or a size class.

CDR3aa | CDR3nt | d_gene | abundance | len | j_gene | v_gene
CASSPRTGNTEAFF | TGTGCCAGCAGCCCCCGGACAGGGAACACTGAAGCTTTCTTT | TRBD1 | - | 14 | TRBJ1-1 | TRBV3-1/TRBV3-2
CASSLGGVSYNEQFF | TGTGCCAGCAGCTTAGGGGGGGTGTCCTACAATGAGCAGTTCTTC | - | - | 15 | TRBJ2-1 | TRBV7-2
CASSLNDRDSNQPQHF | TGTGCCAGCAGCTTGAACGACAGGGATAGCAATCAGCCCCAGCATTTT | TRBD1 | once | 16 | TRBJ1-5 | TRBV5-5
CASSGLTDMNTEAFF | TGTGCCAGCAGTGGGCTGACAGACATGAACACTGAAGCTTTCTTT | - | few | 15 | TRBJ1-1 | TRBV2
CASSFRLAEGYEQYF | TGTGCCAGCAGTTTCCGACTAGCGGAAGGTTACGAGCAGTACTTC | TRBD2 | - | 15 | TRBJ2-7 | TRBV27
CAWSADTQYF | TGTGCCTGGTCAGCAGATACGCAGTATTTT | - | - | 10 | TRBJ2-3 | TRBV30
CASSYSGLRGYTF | TGTGCCAGCAGTTACTCGGGGCTGAGGGGCTACACCTTC | - | - | 13 | TRBJ1-2 | TRBV6-5
CASGSGLAGGNEQFF | TGTGCCAGCGGCTCGGGACTAGCGGGTGGGAATGAGCAGTTCTTC | TRBD2 | - | 15 | TRBJ2-1 | TRBV7-3
CASSSISFEQFF | TGTGCCAGCAGTAGCATATCTTTTGAGCAGTTCTTC | - | - | 12 | TRBJ2-1 | TRBV12-3/TRBV12-4
CASRLLPNEQFF | TGTGCCAGCAGGCTACTTCCCAATGAGCAGTTCTTC | - | once | 12 | TRBJ2-1 | TRBV28
CASSPGPIYGYTF | TGTGCCAGCTCACCAGGGCCGATCTATGGCTACACCTTC | - | - | 13 | TRBJ1-2 | TRBV18
CASSLVRQGLTDTQYF | TGTGCCAGCAGCTTGGTCAGGCAGGGACTTACAGATACGCAGTATTTT | - | - | 16 | TRBJ2-3 | TRBV5-4
CASSQGRGKEAFF | TGCGCCAGCAGCCAAGGTAGGGGGAAAGAAGCTTTCTTT | - | - | 13 | TRBJ1-1 | TRBV4-3